This T cell receptor beta chain was captured in a study of blood T cells in healthy people across ages. Regarding this clonotype: Its antigen is currently unknown.

Primers used in a second PCR of roughly 6 to 11 cycles were a sample-barcoded 5' primer and a J-beta primer mix. A template-switch adaptor with 12 random nucleotides tagged each cDNA molecule. A single record per CDR3 protein comes from TCRdb applying MiXCR to the 5' RACE reads. The sample shows about 830,000 distinct CDR3 sequences, under 80% of them seen only once. There are 15 residues in the CDR3. Trimming shortened V by 5 bases and J by 0 bases, and 13 bases separated the two germline ends. Germline CDR1 SGHTA, CDR2 FQGTGA. Each sample used at least 7 million PBMCs. With each sample, at least 5 micrograms of total RNA were extracted. Study-wide results and limits: Older individuals had lower TCR beta diversity per million T cells (the decline was roughly linear).

The chain combines TRBV7-3 with TRBJ1-2; D may be TRBD1 (5 bases). The material sequenced was blood. The clonotype was recovered from a man aged 25-45 years in good health. CDR3 amino acids: CASSAAGTSNYGYTF. CDR3 nucleotide sequence: TGTGCCAGCAGCGCCGCAGGGACCTCTAACTATGGCTACACCTTC.